What follows describes a single TCR beta chain. As yet, its antigen is unknown. The CDR3 spans 16 residues. Germline V gene data show CDR1 as SGHTA and CDR2 as FQGNSA. Trimming left V 0 bases short and J 3 bases short, with 14 bases between. The record originates from a study of CD8 T cells in ankylosing spondylitis. 5'-RACE, quantitative and with molecular barcodes, yielded the TCR beta libraries. TCRdb re-analysed the 5' RACE reads in MiXCR, keeping a single row per CDR3 protein. The sample records some 71,000 distinct CDR3 sequences, under 5.5% being singletons. Study outcomes and limitations: Some motif variants had been reported before (in reactive arthritis synovial fluid and blood). Matched synovial fluid from ankylosing spondylitis patients was reported to be enriched for disease-linked clones. One TCR beta motif, made up of roughly eight highly homologous variants, appeared characteristic of ankylosing spondylitis blood.

Sequenced: blood, either unsorted or a sorted T cell fraction (not recorded which). The sequence came from a male donor with ankylosing spondylitis or in good health (not recorded which). The chain has TRBV7-2 and TRBJ2-5; D is possibly TRBD1 (5 bases). In DNA, the CDR3 is TGTGCCAGCAGCTTAGCCGCAGGGTTTTTGGAAGAGACCCAGTACTTC. Its translation is CASSLAAGFLEETQYF.